The 27 T cell receptor delta chains in this list originate from one sample, sequenced in a study of gamma-delta T cells after stem cell transplantation. TCRdb reanalyzed the RT-PCR reads using CATT. The data contain a few thousand delta-chain clones, approximately 7.1% of them singletons. Sequenced material: gamma-delta T cells. The receptor set was obtained from a human donor. It is not recorded whose cells these are; they may come from a transplant donor.

For this clone: The TCRdb record carries a much larger clone's protein, which differs from this DNA's translation at residue 6; a read error is the likely cause, and the protein listed here is the DNA translation. J is TRDJ1 and V is TRDV1, with D tentatively TRDD3 (6 bases). V was clipped by 1 base and J by 4 bases, with 16 bases between them. CDR3 length: 16 amino acids. Germline V gene data show CDR1 as TSWWSYY and CDR2 as QGS. The DNA for the CDR3 is TGTGCTCTTGGGGAACACAGATGGGGGGTAATCGATAAACTCATCTTT. Translated, it gives CALGEHRWGVIDKLIF.

By share, this clone counts as large (0.1 to 1%). The chain carries TRDV2 and TRDJ1; D not certain. The CDR3 sequence is 15 residues long. Germline values: CDR1 GEAIGNYY, CDR2 EKD. V was cut by 1 base and J by 0 bases, with 11 bases left in between. The CDR3 here is CACDTVGTYTDKLIF. The CDR3, as DNA: TGTGCCTGTGACACTGTTGGGACTTACACCGATAAACTCATCTTT.

This clone counts as large. The chain carries TRDV2 and TRDJ1; 8 bases are shared with TRDD3. Germline trimming cut 3 bases from V and 4 bases from J; bases unmatched to any gene: 9. This CDR3 has 15 amino acids. CDR1 and CDR2 from the germline V gene are GEAIGNYY and EKD. CDR3 sequence: CACDPLGANGDKLIF. Written as DNA, the CDR3 is TGTGCCTGTGACCCACTGGGGGCCAACGGCGATAAACTCATCTTT.

Comments on this clone: It may be a read error: a sequence one base away is much more abundant. The chain links TRDV1 to TRDJ1, with 10 bases identical to TRDD3. Trimming at V came to 5 bases and at J to 3 bases, leaving 15 bases not matched to a gene. The germline gives CDR1 TSWWSYY, CDR2 QGS. This CDR3 is 18 amino acids long. The CDR3 DNA is TGTGCTCTTGGGTCGCGTTCCTACTGGGGGATTTACGCCGATAAACTCATCTTT. It specifies CALGSRSYWGIYADKLIF.

Only a few counts were recorded for this clone. This probably arose from a read error, given a far larger clone one base away. At the DNA level, this CDR3 is encoded by other sequences in the same sample as well. The V call is TRDV2, the J call TRDJ1, with 7 bases aligning to TRDD3. This CDR3 contains 17 residues. Germline V gene data show CDR1 as GEAIGNYY and CDR2 as EKD. With 4 bases clipped from V and 0 bases from J, the junction kept 13 bases outside the gene matches. The CDR3 DNA sequence: TGTGCCTGTGATTCTCTGGTGGGGGAACAGTACACCGATAAACTCATCTTT. It encodes CACDSLVGEQYTDKLIF.

The sample holds a few counts of this clone. The TCRdb protein comes from a much larger clone and disagrees with this DNA's translation at residue 6, likely due to a read error; the protein given here is derived from the DNA. The chain carries TRDV2 and TRDJ1, with D uncertain. The CDR3 has 16 amino acids. The V and J ends lost 2 bases and 0 bases respectively, with 15 bases between them. Germline V gene sequence: CDR1 GEAIGNYY, CDR2 EKD. In DNA form, the CDR3 reads TGTGCCTGTGACATGCCCCCAGGACCGTACACCGATAAACTCATCTTT. As protein: CACDMPPGPYTDKLIF.

In regard to this clone: The junction shows a germline mismatch at one end, possibly a read error. This chain connects TRDV2 to TRDJ1; TRDD3 agrees at 9 bases. From germline, CDR1 is GEAIGNYY and CDR2 EKD. The CDR3 is 21 residues long. The CDR3 spells CACERLGDPNAKSPYTAKLIF. The DNA for the CDR3 is TGTGCCTGTGAGAGACTGGGGGACCCGAATGCGAAAAGCCCTTACACCGCTAAACTCATCTTT.

In regard to this clone: Sequence at one end of the junction differs from germline and may be a read error. V and J are TRDV2 and TRDJ1; D possibly corresponds to TRDD3 (5 bases). Per the germline V gene, CDR1 is GEAIGNYY and CDR2 is EKD. The CDR3 sequence is 20 residues long. This CDR3 reads CACNRLGVLVDLFYTDTLIF. CDR3 bases: TGTGCCTGTAACCGTCTGGGAGTACTGGTGGATCTGTTTTACACCGATACACTCATCTTT.

This clone was detected only a few times. The protein held in TCRdb is that of a much larger clone and does not match this DNA's translation at residue 6, likely because of a read error; the protein shown is translated from the DNA. The chain carries TRDV2 and TRDJ1, with TRDD3 matching over 10 bases. Germline CDR1 and CDR2: GEAIGNYY and EKD. After removal of 1 base from V and 3 bases from J, the junction contained 16 bases not matched to a gene. The CDR3 extends over 19 amino acids. CDR3: CACDTAGSTKGDTADKLIF. As DNA, the CDR3 is TGTGCCTGTGACACAGCAGGGTCCACAAAGGGGGATACGGCCGATAAACTCATCTTT.

This clone has just a few counts. A much larger clone sits a single nucleotide away, making a read error possible. This chain links TRDV2 with TRDJ1; TRDD3 matches at 11 bases. V trimming: 0 bases; J trimming: 0 bases; junction bases outside the gene matches: 17. The CDR3 extends over 21 amino acids. The germline gives CDR1 GEAIGNYY, CDR2 EKD. Here the CDR3 DNA reads TGTGCCTGTGACACCGTGAGTGGGGGATACGCGCGTAGTGTGTACACCGATAAACTCATCTTT. It yields the protein CACDTVSGGYARSVYTDKLIF.

This clone was found once. A much larger clone lies one base from this, so it may be a read error. The rearrangement uses TRDV2 and TRDJ1; D possibly corresponds to TRDD3 (6 bases). Germline V gives CDR1 GEAIGNYY, CDR2 EKD. The V gene lost 0 bases and the J gene lost 7 bases, with 35 bases spanning the gap. The CDR3 is made up of 21 amino acids. CDR3 coding DNA: TGTGCCTGTGACACCGTTGGGGATTCCTCATCCAACCTACTGGGTGGGACTAAACTCATCTTT. Translated, it gives CACDTVGDSSSNLLGGTKLIF.

A few counts support this clone. This likely came from a read error, as a far larger clone is one base away. The chain links TRDV2 to TRDJ2, with 8 bases matching TRDD3. Per germline, CDR1 GEAIGNYY and CDR2 EKD. This CDR3 comprises 15 residues. Written as DNA, the CDR3 is TGTGCCTGTGTGAAAGGGATACGCTTGACAGCACAACCCTTCTTT. This gives the protein CACVKGIRLTAQPFF.

In the case of this clone: A single base is all that separates this from a far larger clone, so a read error is likely. The V gene is TRDV2, the J gene TRDJ1; 7 positions agree with TRDD3. The ends lost 0 bases at V and 0 bases at J; junction bases unmatched: 12. This CDR3 has 18 amino acids. Germline V gene sequence: CDR1 GEAIGNYY, CDR2 EKD. CDR3 in DNA: TGTGCCTGTGACACCCTAGCCGAAATGGGGATAGACACCGATAAACTCATCTTT. This encodes CACDTLAEMGIDTDKLIF.

About this clone itself: One end of the junction is discordant with germline, which a read error may explain. The CDR3 DNA is TGTGCCTGTGACACCGTACTGGGGGATACAGTCTCCTGTGACACCCGACCGATGTTTTTC. It specifies CACDTVLGDTVSCDTRPMFF. The rearrangement uses TRDV2 and TRDJ3; the match to TRDD3 covers 12 bases. Germline V gives CDR1 GEAIGNYY, CDR2 EKD. There are 20 residues in the CDR3.

With respect to this clone: One end of the junction does not line up with germline, which may come from a read error. The chain uses TRDV2 and TRDJ3; 7 nucleotides line up with TRDD3. This CDR3 comprises 23 residues. Germline-derived CDR1 and CDR2 are GEAIGNYY and EKD. In DNA form, the CDR3 reads TGTGCCTGTGACACGGGGCCTGTACTGGTGGATACGGGTAGCTCCTGGGCCACCCGACAGATGTTTTTC. Residues: CACDTGPVLVDTGSSWATRQMFF.

This clone is deemed medium-sized (0.01 to 0.1%). The genes are TRDV2 and TRDJ1; TRDD3 matches 8 bases. J was trimmed by 3 bases and V by 3 bases; bases with no gene match: 2. The length of the CDR3 is 13 residues. Looked up from germline, CDR1 is GEAIGNYY and CDR2 is EKD. The CDR3 DNA follows: TGTGCCTGTGACGGGATACGGGCCGATAAACTCATCTTT. Amino acid sequence: CACDGIRADKLIF.

This clone has more than one count but fewer than ten. A much larger clone differs by one base, so this may be a read error. The identical CDR3 is also encoded by other nucleotide sequences in the sample. V gene TRDV2 combines with J gene TRDJ1; D is uncertain. The CDR3 runs to 18 residues. Trimming left V 0 bases short and J 0 bases short, with 19 bases between. Germline loops: CDR1 GEAIGNYY, CDR2 EKD. The CDR3 coding sequence is TGTGCCTGTGACACCGTAGGGTCCGCCGGAGGGTACACCGATAAACTCATCTTT. Translated: CACDTVGSAGGYTDKLIF.

This clone was detected a few times. V is TRDV2 and J is TRDJ1; TRDD3 agrees at 13 bases. J lost 0 bases, V lost 3 bases, and 12 bases had no gene match. Germline V CDR1 and CDR2: GEAIGNYY, EKD. The CDR3 contains 19 residues. CDR3 DNA: TGTGCCTGTGACGCTCTACTGGGGGATACGCCTTCCAACACCGATAAACTCATCTTT. Residues: CACDALLGDTPSNTDKLIF.

This clone was recorded a few times. With a far larger clone one base away, a read error is the likely cause. The chain joins TRDV2 to TRDJ3, with D perhaps matching TRDD3 (6 bases). CDR3 size: 18 residues. The germline V gene encodes CDR1 GEAIGNYY and CDR2 EKD. The CDR3 DNA reads TGTGCCTGTGACACCGTGGGGGCTGTTCGGGGGGACGCCCGACAGATGTTTTTC. Translated: CACDTVGAVRGDARQMFF.

This clone showed up just a few times. This may be a read error, as it is one base from a much larger clone. The genes are TRDV2 and TRDJ1; 13 bases match TRDD3. Trimming took 1 base from V and 3 from J; bases not matched to a gene: 19. The CDR3 totals 21 residues. Per the germline V gene, CDR1 is GEAIGNYY and CDR2 is EKD. CDR3 sequence: CACDTVLGDTLTHTNADKLIF. CDR3 in DNA: TGTGCCTGTGACACTGTACTGGGGGATACGTTAACCCACACTAACGCCGATAAACTCATCTTT.

This clone is medium-sized within its sample. The chain combines TRDV2 with TRDJ1, with TRDD3 identical over 7 bases. CDR1 is GEAIGNYY and CDR2 is EKD in the germline V gene. The CDR3 is 16 residues long. The ends lost 0 bases at V and 9 bases at J; junction bases unmatched: 15. The CDR3 DNA reads TGTGCCTGTGACACCGTTGGCGGATACGCGAACCGAGAACTCATCTTT. As protein: CACDTVGGYANRELIF.

By frequency in the sample, this clone is medium-sized. The chain employs TRDV2 and TRDJ2, with TRDD3 identical over 9 bases. Per germline, CDR1 GEAIGNYY and CDR2 EKD. CDR3 size: 15 residues. V was pared by 1 base and J by 9 bases, with 8 bases of the junction left unmatched. CDR3 nucleotides: TGTGCCTGTGACACTTGGGGGATAAACGGGACACAACTCTTCTTT. It translates to CACDTWGINGTQLFF.

This clone is labeled as medium-sized. The V call is TRDV2, the J call TRDJ1; 7 positions match TRDD3. Germline V gives CDR1 GEAIGNYY, CDR2 EKD. CDR3 size: 17 residues. The junction had 15 bases not matched to a gene; V was cut back by 3 bases and J by 3 bases. CDR3 sequence: CACDPLGVSARADKLIF. CDR3 DNA sequence: TGTGCCTGTGACCCCCTGGGGGTATCAGCACGCGCCGATAAACTCATCTTT.

On this clone itself: A clone one base away is much larger, so this may be a read error. Other DNA sequences in the sample encode the same CDR3. This chain joins TRDV2 and TRDJ1; 10 bases fit TRDD3. The germline CDR1 and CDR2 sequences are GEAIGNYY and EKD. The CDR3 totals 16 residues. This CDR3 reads CACDAIWGISTDKLIF. The DNA for the CDR3 is TGTGCCTGTGACGCAATCTGGGGGATATCGACCGATAAGCTCATCTTT.

This clone is judged large. The chain uses TRDV2 and TRDJ1, with 9 nucleotides matching TRDD3. The CDR3 covers 15 residues. CDR1 and CDR2 (germline): GEAIGNYY, EKD. Trimming at V came to 2 bases and at J to 0 bases, leaving 3 bases not matched to a gene. The CDR3 here is CACDKLGEYTDKLIF. The CDR3 DNA sequence: TGTGCCTGTGACAAACTGGGGGAGTACACCGATAAACTCATCTTT.

This clone was seen only a few times. A single base is all that separates this from a far larger clone, so a read error is likely. At the DNA level, this CDR3 is encoded by other sequences in the same sample as well. The genes are TRDV2 and TRDJ1; 8 bases match TRDD3. CDR1 and CDR2 from the germline V gene are GEAIGNYY and EKD. The CDR3 is 18 amino acids. J lost 2 bases, V lost 7 bases, and 20 bases had no gene match. CDR3 sequence (DNA): TGTGCCTGCGACGTGTTGGGGGGATATGAAGGCACAACCGATAAACTCATCTTT. This encodes CACDVLGGYEGTTDKLIF.

This clone qualifies as medium-sized. The same CDR3 arises from other DNA sequences in this sample as well. The chain links TRDV2 to TRDJ3; TRDD3 matches at 12 bases. The CDR3 totals 22 residues. The germline V gene encodes CDR1 GEAIGNYY and CDR2 EKD. The ends lost 3 bases at V and 0 bases at J; junction bases unmatched: 14. The CDR3: CACDGPGGTGGYPSWDTRQMFF. The CDR3 bases are TGTGCCTGTGACGGGCCGGGGGGTACTGGGGGATACCCCTCCTGGGACACCCGACAGATGTTTTTC.